Listed here are 30 T cell receptor beta chains from one sample, sequenced in a study of blood T cell repertoires in COVID-19. The data were produced by immunoSEQ multiplex PCR, yet TCRdb's version contains in-frame clones alone and is incomplete. This sample has about 280,000 clones, with around 86% found just once. Sequenced input: peripheral blood. These receptor sequences come from a woman younger than 45 with active or convalescent COVID-19.

The chain employs TRBV28 and TRBJ1-1; D remains ambiguous. Per germline, CDR1 MDHEN and CDR2 SYDVKM. CDR3 length: 13 residues. Trimming took 2 bases from V and 2 from J, leaving 6 bases between them. Here the CDR3 reads CASSLTSNTEAFF. DNA for the CDR3: TGTGCCAGCAGTTTAACTTCCAACACTGAAGCTTTCTTT.

The chain carries TRBV29-1 and TRBJ1-2; perhaps TRBD1 as D (6 bases). Deletions cut 4 bases from V and 8 bases from J, with 20 bases between. The germline CDR1 and CDR2 sequences are SQVTM and ANQGSEA. The CDR3 is made up of 14 amino acids. The DNA for the CDR3 is TGCAGCGTTGGCCGGGACACAGCACTTCGGGGCTACACCTTC. This translates into CSVGRDTALRGYTF.

The chain carries TRBV5-4 and TRBJ1-6; 7 positions match TRBD1. CDR3 length: 14 amino acids. Germline V gene data show CDR1 as SGHNT and CDR2 as YYREEE (reference sequence). The trim removed 4 bases at V and 6 bases at J, leaving 4 bases unmatched. The CDR3 spells CASSVRGINSPLHF. CDR3 bases: TGTGCCAGCAGCGTCAGGGGGATTAATTCACCCCTCCACTTT.

The chain carries TRBV12-3 or TRBV12-4 and TRBJ1-6; D gene ambiguous. Trimming stripped 6 bases from V and 7 bases from J, with 10 bases between. The CDR3 length is 13 residues. CDR3 region: CASRVTGNSPLHF. CDR3 sequence (DNA): TGTGCCAGCAGGGTGACGGGGAATTCACCCCTCCACTTT.

This clone appeared a few times. The V and J genes are TRBV28 and TRBJ2-3, with TRBD2 identical over 8 bases. With 4 bases clipped from V and 0 bases from J, the junction kept 6 bases outside the gene matches. The length of the CDR3 is 16 residues. CDR1 is MDHEN and CDR2 is SYDVKM in the germline V gene. The CDR3 here is CASSSVAGTSTDTQYF. The CDR3 nucleotides are TGTGCCAGCAGTTCCGTAGCGGGGACTAGCACAGATACGCAGTATTTT.

This sequence joins TRBV7-2 and TRBJ1-5; maybe TRBD1 (5 bases). V gave up 3 bases and J gave up 6 bases, with 9 bases separating them. The germline gives CDR1 SGHTA, CDR2 FQGNSA. The CDR3 is 13 residues long. Here the CDR3 reads CASSLEGVQPQHF. The CDR3 DNA sequence: TGTGCCAGCAGCTTGGAAGGGGTTCAGCCCCAGCATTTT. Full variable domain (outside the CDR3, taken from reference TRBV7-2 and TRBJ1-5): GAGVSQSPSNKVTEKGKDVELRCDPISGHTALYWYRQSLGQGLEFLIYFQGNSAPDKSGLPSDRFSAERTGGSVSTLTIQRTQQEDSAVYLCASSLEGVQPQHFGDGTRLSIL.

The genes are TRBV28 and TRBJ1-4, with TRBD1 matching 11 bases. The V segment lost 6 bases and the J segment 8 bases; nucleotides outside the gene matches: 14. Germline V CDR1 and CDR2: MDHEN, SYDVKM. This CDR3 spans 17 amino acids. The CDR3 loop is CASSPWGQGGKGEKLFF. Written as DNA, the CDR3 is TGTGCCAGCAGCCCATGGGGACAGGGGGGGAAGGGGGAAAAACTGTTTTTT.

The CDR3 nucleotides read TGTGCCAGCAGCCCCCCTTCGGGGAATGAGCAGTTCTTC. This gives the protein CASSPPSGNEQFF. The V gene is TRBV7-6, the J gene TRBJ2-1; D possibly corresponds to TRBD2 (5 bases). The CDR3 length is 13 residues. Trimming cost V 5 bases and J 7 bases, with 12 bases left between them. From germline, CDR1 is SGHVS and CDR2 FNYEAQ. Filled out from reference TRBV7-6 and TRBJ2-1, the complete variable domain reads GAGVSQSPRYKVTKRGQDVALRCDPISGHVSLYWYRQALGQGPEFLTYFNYEAQQDKSGLPNDRFSAERPEGSISTLTIQRTEQRDSAMYRCASSPPSGNEQFFGPGTRLTVL.

Here the CDR3 reads CASSRQGGSNTEAFF. CDR3 in DNA: TGTGCCAGCAGTCGACAGGGGGGATCGAACACTGAAGCTTTCTTT. The chain uses TRBV28 and TRBJ1-1; TRBD1 matches at 9 bases. Germline CDR1 reads MDHEN; CDR2 reads SYDVKM. This CDR3 is built from 15 residues. V trimming: 5 bases; J trimming: 1 base; junction bases outside the gene matches: 5.

The chain joins TRBV29-1 to TRBJ2-3, with a weak D call TRBD2 (5 bases). This CDR3 has 14 amino acids. Germline loops: CDR1 SQVTM, CDR2 ANQGSEA. V lost 5 bases, J lost 5 bases, and 17 bases lay in between. The CDR3 sequence: CSVSAGMVGDTQYF. CDR3 DNA sequence: TGCAGCGTTTCTGCCGGGATGGTAGGAGATACGCAGTATTTT.

CDR3 bases: TGTGCCAGCAGCTACCACGCCGGACAGGGAGATCAGCCCCAGCATTTT. It is translated as CASSYHAGQGDQPQHF. The rearrangement links TRBV7-2 to TRBJ1-5; 8 positions match TRBD1. This CDR3 is built from 16 residues. J gave up 5 bases and V 4 bases, and 10 bases lay outside the gene matches. Germline CDR1 and CDR2: SGHTA and FQGNSA.

The chain couples TRBV2 to TRBJ2-1; D is perhaps TRBD2 (5 bases). The CDR3 runs 14 residues. V was cut by 0 bases and J by 9 bases, with 12 bases left in between. CDR1 SNHLY and CDR2 FYNNEI come from the germline V gene. CDR3 nucleotides: TGTGCCAGCAGTGAAGCAGGGCTAGCCAGTGAGCAGTTCTTC. It specifies CASSEAGLASEQFF.

This rearrangement joins TRBV7-9 to TRBJ2-3; TRBD1 matches 9 bases. The CDR3 totals 15 residues. Trimming cost V 5 bases and J 2 bases; bases outside gene matches: 5. Per germline, CDR1 SEHNR and CDR2 FQNEAQ (reference sequence). CDR3 bases: TGTGCCAGCAGCCTTCGGGACAGGGACACAGATACGCAGTATTTT. It is translated as CASSLRDRDTDTQYF.

V is TRBV9 and J is TRBJ2-7, with 7 bases that match TRBD2. In germline, CDR1 is SGDLS, CDR2 YYNGEE. Germline trimming cut 0 bases from V and 3 bases from J; bases unmatched to any gene: 9. This CDR3 comprises 16 residues. The CDR3 loop is CASSVDPAGPIYEQYF. The CDR3 coding sequence is TGTGCCAGCAGCGTAGATCCAGCGGGGCCCATCTACGAGCAGTACTTC.

The J gene is TRBJ1-2, the V gene TRBV10-3; D may be TRBD1 (6 bases). Trimming cost V 9 bases and J 7 bases, with 15 bases left between them. CDR3 length: 12 amino acids. Germline V gives CDR1 ENHRY, CDR2 SYGVKD. The CDR3 bases are TGTGCCATTAGGGGGGGCGCGGCTGGCTACACCTTC. Translating it yields CAIRGGAAGYTF.

The chain is built from TRBV7-3 and TRBJ1-3; no firm D call. The V and J ends lost 5 bases and 4 bases respectively, with 15 bases between them. The germline gives CDR1 SGHTA, CDR2 FQGTGA. The CDR3 has 15 amino acids. The CDR3 DNA sequence: TGTGCCAGCAGCCCCGGTCACGGAGAGGGAAACACCATATATTTT. It codes for CASSPGHGEGNTIYF.

V and J are TRBV30 and TRBJ2-3; 8 bases are shared with TRBD1. The CDR3 is 15 amino acids. Trimming took 2 bases from V and 0 from J; bases not matched to a gene: 4. The germline CDR1 and CDR2 sequences are GTSNPN and SVGIG (reference sequence). The CDR3 DNA is TGTGCCTGGAGTCCGAGGACAGGGAGCACAGATACGCAGTATTTT. Its protein is CAWSPRTGSTDTQYF. Supplemented by reference TRBV30 and TRBJ2-3, the full variable domain reads SQTIHQWPATLVQPVGSPLSLECTVEGTSNPNLYWYRQAAGRGLQLLFYSVGIGQISSEVPQNLSASRPQDRQFILSSKKLLLSDSGFYLCAWSPRTGSTDTQYFGPGTRLTVL.

In this sample, this clone turned up once. The chain links TRBV7-2 to TRBJ2-7; 9 bases are shared with TRBD1. V gave up 5 bases and J gave up 3 bases; unmatched junction bases: 17. The CDR3 has 18 residues. Germline CDR1 SGHTA, CDR2 FQGNSA. The CDR3: CASSASTGGPIKFYEQYF. DNA of the CDR3: TGTGCCAGCAGCGCCTCGACAGGGGGGCCCATTAAGTTCTACGAGCAGTACTTC.

The CDR3 region has the DNA TGCGCCAGCAGCGCCATAGCGGGGGGAAGGGGCGAGCAGTACTTC. Encoded protein: CASSAIAGGRGEQYF. The chain couples TRBV5-1 to TRBJ2-7; 10 bases are a match to TRBD2. V dropped 4 bases and J dropped 6; count of bases not matched to a gene: 10. The CDR3 is 15 amino acids. Looked up from germline, CDR1 is SGHRS and CDR2 is YFSETQ. Drawing the rest from reference TRBV5-1 and TRBJ2-7, the complete variable domain is KAGVTQTPRYLIKTRGQQVTLSCSPISGHRSVSWYQQTPGQGLQFLFEYFSETQRNKGNFPGRFSGRQFSNSRSEMNVSTLELGDSALYLCASSAIAGGRGEQYFGPGTRLTVT.

This clone was seen once. As DNA, the CDR3 is TGTGCCAGCAGTAGCGATCTGAACACTGAAGCTTTCTTT. As protein: CASSSDLNTEAFF. The V gene is TRBV6-2 or TRBV6-3, the J gene TRBJ1-1; D ambiguous. Between the trimmed V and J ends, which lost 5 bases and 0 bases, there was a span of 7 bases. Germline loops: CDR1 MNHEY, CDR2 SVGEGT. This CDR3 is 13 amino acids long.

The chain employs TRBV28 and TRBJ1-4; D uncertain. The CDR3 is 14 residues long. Trimming removed 3 bases from V and 8 bases from J, with 13 bases in between. CDR1 is MDHEN and CDR2 is SYDVKM in the germline V gene. CDR3 bases: TGTGCCAGCAGTTTGCGGGGATTTAACGAAAAACTGTTTTTT. Its translation is CASSLRGFNEKLFF.

The genes are TRBV18 and TRBJ1-5, with TRBD1 matching 7 bases. The CDR3 has 16 residues. Germline CDR1 and CDR2: KGHSH and LQKENI. V shed 3 bases and J 7 bases; nucleotides not matched to a gene: 12. CDR3 sequence (DNA): TGTGCCAGCTCACCGAGAGACAGGGTAAAGGGCCAGCCCCAGCATTTT. It is translated as CASSPRDRVKGQPQHF.

The CDR3 region has the DNA TGTGCCAGCAGCTTGCTAGGCACCAATCAGCCCCAGCATTTT. The encoded protein is CASSLLGTNQPQHF. The rearrangement joins TRBV5-6 to TRBJ1-5; D gene ambiguous. The CDR3 contains 14 residues. Germline V gives CDR1 SGHDT, CDR2 YYEEEE. V was clipped by 1 base and J by 3 bases, with 8 bases between them. The full variable domain, its missing parts supplied by reference TRBV5-6 and TRBJ1-5, is DAGVTQSPTHLIKTRGQQVTLRCSPKSGHDTVSWYQQALGQGPQFIFQYYEEEERQRGNFPDRFSGHQFPNYSSELNVNALLLGDSALYLCASSLLGTNQPQHFGDGTRLSIL.

The chain employs TRBV10-3 and TRBJ1-1; D possibly corresponds to TRBD1 (6 bases). The CDR3 length is 14 residues. V was shortened by 2 bases and J by 1 base, with 8 bases between the two germline ends. CDR1 is ENHRY, CDR2 SYGVKD, per germline. CDR3 DNA sequence: TGTGCCATCAGTGAGGCGACAGGGAACACTGAAGCTTTCTTT. Its translation is CAISEATGNTEAFF.

This clone has just a few counts. This chain joins TRBV10-3 and TRBJ1-1; a weak D match, TRBD1 (5 bases). Trimming pared 10 bases from V and 7 bases from J, leaving 19 bases between. The CDR3 runs 13 residues. Germline V gene lookup returns CDR1 ENHRY and CDR2 SYGVKD. CDR3 sequence: CASVQAGSYEAFF. The CDR3 bases are TGTGCCAGTGTCCAGGCAGGGTCGTATGAAGCTTTCTTT.

This chain's CDR3 is CAISESEGASYTF. In nucleotides, the CDR3 is TGTGCCATCAGTGAGTCAGAGGGGGCGAGCTACACCTTC. The J gene is TRBJ1-2, the V gene TRBV10-3; 7 bases line up with TRBD1. The germline gives CDR1 ENHRY, CDR2 SYGVKD. Losses at the gene ends were 0 bases for V and 9 bases for J; bases not matched to a gene: 4. The length of the CDR3 is 13 residues.

The chain carries TRBV28 and TRBJ2-2; 9 bases fit TRBD2. CDR1 is MDHEN and CDR2 is SYDVKM in the germline V gene. After removal of 4 bases from V and 3 bases from J, the junction contained 9 bases not matched to a gene. The CDR3 has 17 amino acids. The CDR3 sequence: CASSYPTSGSYTGELFF. In DNA, the CDR3 is TGTGCCAGCAGTTACCCCACTAGCGGGTCGTACACCGGGGAGCTGTTTTTT.

As regards this clone: Additional DNA sequences in this sample encode the identical CDR3. The chain couples TRBV5-1 to TRBJ1-6, with D hard to call. The germline V gene has CDR1 SGHRS and CDR2 YFSETQ. CDR3 size: 14 residues. With 5 bases removed from V and 0 bases from J, the gap between germline ends came to 6 bases. As DNA, the CDR3 is TGCGCCAGCAGTCTCAGCTCCTATAATTCACCCCTCCACTTT. Its translation is CASSLSSYNSPLHF.

The V gene is TRBV4-3, the J gene TRBJ2-1, with 10 bases matching TRBD1. With 1 base clipped from V and 8 bases from J, the junction kept 2 bases outside the gene matches. Germline V CDR1 and CDR2: LGHNA, YSLEER. The CDR3 contains 14 residues. CDR3 in amino acids: CASSQGQGADEQFF. The CDR3 bases are TGCGCCAGCAGCCAAGGACAGGGGGCGGATGAGCAGTTCTTC.

V gene TRBV5-6 combines with J gene TRBJ1-2; possibly TRBD1 for D (6 bases). This CDR3 is 13 amino acids long. V dropped 3 bases and J dropped 14 bases, with 20 bases sitting between them. Germline V gene sequence: CDR1 SGHDT, CDR2 YYEEEE. DNA of the CDR3: TGTGCCAGCAGCTCACAATCTTGGAGTCAGGGGACCTTC. Protein: CASSSQSWSQGTF. The whole variable domain, remainder taken from reference TRBV5-6 and TRBJ1-2, is DAGVTQSPTHLIKTRGQQVTLRCSPKSGHDTVSWYQQALGQGPQFIFQYYEEEERQRGNFPDRFSGHQFPNYSSELNVNALLLGDSALYLCASSSQSWSQGTFGSGTRLTVV.